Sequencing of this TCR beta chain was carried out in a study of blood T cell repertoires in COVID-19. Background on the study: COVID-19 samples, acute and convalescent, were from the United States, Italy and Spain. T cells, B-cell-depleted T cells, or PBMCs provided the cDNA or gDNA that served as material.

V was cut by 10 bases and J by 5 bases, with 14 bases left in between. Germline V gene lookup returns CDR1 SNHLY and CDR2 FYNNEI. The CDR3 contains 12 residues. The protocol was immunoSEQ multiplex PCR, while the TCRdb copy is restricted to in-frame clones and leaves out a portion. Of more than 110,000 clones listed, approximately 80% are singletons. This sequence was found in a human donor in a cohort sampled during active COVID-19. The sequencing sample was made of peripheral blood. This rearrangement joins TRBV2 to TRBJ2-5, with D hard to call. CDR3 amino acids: CATLTEKETQYF. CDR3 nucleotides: TGTGCCACCCTCACTGAGAAGGAGACCCAGTACTTC.